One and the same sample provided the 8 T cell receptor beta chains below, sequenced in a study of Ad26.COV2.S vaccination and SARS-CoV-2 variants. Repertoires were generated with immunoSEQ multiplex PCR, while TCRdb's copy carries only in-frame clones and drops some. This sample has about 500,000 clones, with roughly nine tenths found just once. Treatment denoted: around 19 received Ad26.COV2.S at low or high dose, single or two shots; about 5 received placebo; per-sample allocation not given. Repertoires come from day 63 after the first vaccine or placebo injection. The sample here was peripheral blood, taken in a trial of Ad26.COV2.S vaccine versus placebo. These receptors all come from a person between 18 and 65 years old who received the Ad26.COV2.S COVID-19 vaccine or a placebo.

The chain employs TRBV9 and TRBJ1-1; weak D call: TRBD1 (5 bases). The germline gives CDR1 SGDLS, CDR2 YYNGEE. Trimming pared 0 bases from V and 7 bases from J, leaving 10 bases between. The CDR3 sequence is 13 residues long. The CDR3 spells CASSVDGAGEAFF. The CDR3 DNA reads TGTGCCAGCAGCGTAGACGGGGCGGGTGAAGCTTTCTTT.

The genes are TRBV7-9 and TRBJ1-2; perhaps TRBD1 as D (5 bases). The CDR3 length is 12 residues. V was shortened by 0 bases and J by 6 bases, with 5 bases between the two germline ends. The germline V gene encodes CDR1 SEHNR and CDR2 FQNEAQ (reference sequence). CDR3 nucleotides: TGTGCCAGCAGCTTAGCAGGGGATGGCTACACCTTC. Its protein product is CASSLAGDGYTF.

The CDR3 nucleotides read TGCAGCGTTGATTTGTCCGAAGAGACCCAGTACTTC. It yields the protein CSVDLSEETQYF. V gene TRBV29-1 combines with J gene TRBJ2-5, with D unclear. CDR3 size: 12 residues. Trimming left V 3 bases short and J 3 bases short, with 8 bases between. Germline V gives CDR1 SQVTM, CDR2 ANQGSEA.

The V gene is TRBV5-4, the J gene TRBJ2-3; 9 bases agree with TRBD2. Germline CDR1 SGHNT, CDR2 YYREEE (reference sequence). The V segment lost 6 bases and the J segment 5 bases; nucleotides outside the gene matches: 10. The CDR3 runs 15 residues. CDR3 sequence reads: CASTQGGGAVDTQYF. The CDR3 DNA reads TGTGCCAGCACCCAAGGCGGGGGGGCGGTAGATACGCAGTATTTT.

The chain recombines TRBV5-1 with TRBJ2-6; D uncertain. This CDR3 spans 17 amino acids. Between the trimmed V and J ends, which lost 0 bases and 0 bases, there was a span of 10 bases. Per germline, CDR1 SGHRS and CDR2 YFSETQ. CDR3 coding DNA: TGCGCCAGCAGCTTGGCCAGTCCATCCTCTGGGGCCAACGTCCTGACTTTC. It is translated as CASSLASPSSGANVLTF.

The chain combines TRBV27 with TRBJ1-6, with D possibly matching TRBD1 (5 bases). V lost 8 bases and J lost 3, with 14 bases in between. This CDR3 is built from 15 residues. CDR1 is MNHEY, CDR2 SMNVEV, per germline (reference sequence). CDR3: CASRREGNYNSPLHF. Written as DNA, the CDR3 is TGTGCCAGCCGCAGGGAGGGAAACTATAATTCACCCCTCCACTTT.

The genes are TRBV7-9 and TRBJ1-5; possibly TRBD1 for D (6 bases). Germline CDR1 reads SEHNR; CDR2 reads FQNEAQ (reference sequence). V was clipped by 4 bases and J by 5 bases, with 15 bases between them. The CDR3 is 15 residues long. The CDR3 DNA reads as TGTGCCAGCAGCTGGGAGGGGGACCCTTATCAGCCCCAGCATTTT. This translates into CASSWEGDPYQPQHF.

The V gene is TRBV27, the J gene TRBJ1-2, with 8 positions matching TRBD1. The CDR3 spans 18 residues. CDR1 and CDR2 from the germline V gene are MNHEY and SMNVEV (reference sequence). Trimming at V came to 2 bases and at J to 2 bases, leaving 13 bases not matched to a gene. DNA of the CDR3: TGTGCCAGCAGTTTAGGGCGAGGACAGGGAGGCCCAAACTATGGCTACACCTTC. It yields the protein CASSLGRGQGGPNYGYTF.